One sample yielded the 14 T cell receptor beta chains listed below, sequenced in a study of early T cells in non-severe SARS-CoV-2 infection. One entry per CDR3 protein, called by TCRdb with MiXCR from the 5' RACE reads. The profile shows roughly 48,000 distinct CDR3 sequences, 3.5% to 4.5% of them singletons. The sequenced sample was whole blood. These receptors all come from an adult who was a healthcare worker with PCR-confirmed SARS-CoV-2 infection or an uninfected control (not recorded which).

This clonotype was recorded at least ten times. V and J are TRBV20-1 and TRBJ2-7; D call uncertain. The germline CDR1 and CDR2 sequences are DFQATT and SNEGSKA (reference sequence). The CDR3 runs to 11 residues. The ends were cut back, 5 bases at V and 6 bases at J, with 11 bases in the middle. In DNA form, the CDR3 reads TGCAGTGCTGCGGCCCGCCTCGAGCAGTACTTC. It translates to CSAAARLEQYF.

Of note for this clonotype: A read error may produce the germline difference seen at one junction end. The V and J genes are TRBV5-4 and TRBJ2-3; 9 nucleotides align to TRBD2. Germline lookup yields CDR1 SGHNT and CDR2 YYREEE (reference sequence). The CDR3 contains 12 residues. The chain's CDR3 is CASSFGGGGVNF. The CDR3 coding sequence is TGTGCCAGCAGCTTCGGTGGCGGGGGGGTTAATTTT. Drawing the rest from reference TRBV5-4 and TRBJ2-3, the complete variable domain is ETGVTQSPTHLIKTRGQQVTLRCSSQSGHNTVSWYQQALGQGPQFIFQYYREEENGRGNFPPRFSGLQFPNYSSELNVNALELDDSALYLCASSFGGGGVNFGPGTRLTVL.

V and J are TRBV2 and TRBJ2-1; TRBD2 matches 10 bases. Looked up from germline, CDR1 is SNHLY and CDR2 is FYNNEI. The CDR3 sequence is 19 residues long. V lost 5 bases and J lost 0; bases outside the gene matches: 13. This CDR3 is CASSFNPTSGALSYNEQFF. In nucleotides, the CDR3 is TGTGCCAGCAGTTTCAACCCCACTAGCGGGGCTCTCTCCTACAATGAGCAGTTCTTC.

The rearrangement joins TRBV10-3 to TRBJ2-1; tentatively, D is TRBD1 or TRBD2 (5 bases each). The germline V and J ends were trimmed by 4 bases and 5 bases, with 9 bases remaining between them. The CDR3 runs to 13 residues. In germline, CDR1 is ENHRY, CDR2 SYGVKD. CDR3 sequence (DNA): TGTGCCATCAGTGTGGGACCAAACAATGAGCAGTTCTTC. Residues: CAISVGPNNEQFF.

The chain uses TRBV3-1 and TRBJ2-3; 10 bases align to TRBD2. V trimming: 4 bases; J trimming: 4 bases; junction bases outside the gene matches: 8. Germline V gene data show CDR1 as LGHDT and CDR2 as YNNKEL (reference sequence). This CDR3 contains 16 residues. CDR3 sequence: CASSLLGLAGADTQYF. Here the CDR3 DNA reads TGTGCCAGCAGCCTCCTAGGGCTAGCGGGAGCAGATACGCAGTATTTT.

This clonotype was recorded a few times. V gene TRBV30 combines with J gene TRBJ1-5, with a tentative D call TRBD1 (5 bases). Germline assignment: CDR1 GTSNPN and CDR2 SVGIG (reference sequence). Trimming took off 2 bases at V and 2 bases at J, with 10 bases between the two ends. The CDR3 has 14 amino acids. CDR3 amino acids: CAWSPGLGNQPQHF. The CDR3 nucleotides are TGTGCCTGGAGTCCGGGGCTGGGCAATCAGCCCCAGCATTTT.

The chain couples TRBV10-3 to TRBJ1-2, with 8 positions matching TRBD1. The CDR3 contains 15 residues. Losses at the gene ends were 3 bases for V and 4 bases for J; bases not matched to a gene: 7. Germline-derived CDR1 and CDR2 are ENHRY and SYGVKD. CDR3 nucleotide sequence: TGTGCCATCAGTGACCGGGACAGGACTTTCTATGGCTACACCTTC. Protein: CAISDRDRTFYGYTF.

The sample holds many counts of this clonotype. The V and J genes are TRBV7-3 and TRBJ2-1, with D possibly being TRBD1 (6 bases). Germline loops: CDR1 SGHTA, CDR2 FQGTGA. The CDR3 runs to 15 residues. The V end was cut by 1 base, the J end by 4 bases, with 11 bases between. The CDR3 nucleotides read TGTGCCAGCAGCTTAATCCTCCAGGGGTACAATGAGCAGTTCTTC. Its translation is CASSLILQGYNEQFF.

The chain uses TRBV12-5 and TRBJ2-1; D is unclear. Germline V lookup: CDR1 LGHNT, CDR2 FRNRAP. V shed 0 bases and J shed 8 bases, with 5 bases lying between them. The CDR3 has 12 residues. CDR3 loop: CASGLVEDEQFF. The CDR3 nucleotides read TGTGCTAGTGGTTTGGTAGAGGATGAGCAGTTCTTC.

The table lists this clonotype with many counts. This sequence joins TRBV2 and TRBJ2-7, with D uncertain. Trimming cost V 4 bases and J 0 bases, with 10 bases left between them. The length of the CDR3 is 14 residues. The V gene's germline CDR1 is SNHLY and CDR2 FYNNEI. The CDR3 coding sequence is TGTGCCAGCAGTGTACAAGGGTCCTCCTACGAGCAGTACTTC. Encoded protein: CASSVQGSSYEQYF.

The sample holds a few counts of this clonotype. The chain recombines TRBV7-9 with TRBJ1-1; 9 nucleotides align to TRBD1. After removal of 5 bases from V and 11 bases from J, the junction contained 9 bases not matched to a gene. The length of the CDR3 is 13 residues. The germline CDR1 and CDR2 sequences are SEHNR and FQNEAQ (reference sequence). The CDR3 bases are TGTGCCAGCAGCCACCGGGACAGGGCTTTGGCTTTCTTT. Its protein product is CASSHRDRALAFF.

This clonotype was recorded at least ten times. The J gene is TRBJ2-5, the V gene TRBV2; D is possibly TRBD1 (6 bases). The CDR3 totals 12 residues. V dropped 7 bases and J dropped 5 bases, with 11 bases sitting between them. Germline V lookup: CDR1 SNHLY, CDR2 FYNNEI. The CDR3 reads CASTSQGETQYF. In DNA, the CDR3 is TGTGCCAGCACTTCCCAGGGGGAGACCCAGTACTTC.

The chain couples TRBV6-6 to TRBJ2-6; either TRBD1 or TRBD2 may fit D (5 bases each). The CDR3 is 14 residues long. Germline V gives CDR1 MNHNY, CDR2 SVGAGI (reference sequence). The V end was cut by 8 bases, the J end by 4 bases, with 12 bases between. The CDR3 region has the DNA TGTGCCAGCGCTGGGGGTTTGGGGGCCAACGTCCTGACTTTC. Protein sequence: CASAGGLGANVLTF.

The CDR3, as DNA: TGTGCCAGCTCACAGCGGGGGGCCGGAACCGGGGAGCTGTTTTTT. It translates to CASSQRGAGTGELFF. The chain joins TRBV18 to TRBJ2-2, with 9 bases lining up with TRBD2. Unmatched junction bases numbered 5, after V lost 4 bases and J lost 5 bases. Looked up from germline, CDR1 is KGHSH and CDR2 is LQKENI. CDR3 length: 15 residues.